The rows below give T cell receptor beta chains drawn from one sample of a study of cytomegalovirus exposure and HLA in healthy donors. The assay was immunoSEQ multiplex PCR, and TCRdb's table has in-frame clones only and misses some. The sample gives 130,000 to 150,000 clones, about 80% of which show up once; around 1.7% is in the top ten. Sequenced input: PBMCs. The receptors were gathered from a woman between 25 and 40 years old in good health and CMV-seronegative. CDR3s include the opening cysteine and the closing phenylalanine or tryptophan. Each record gives: clone size, J gene, D gene, V gene, CDR3 DNA, CDR3 protein. D genes are given only for firm matches. The size entry is marked missing in some rows and otherwise reads once, few, many or a size class.

- | TRBJ1-2 | - | TRBV27 | TGTGCCAGCAAAGGTAATCCGGGGGGCCGAGACTATGGCTACACCTTC | CASKGNPGGRDYGYTF
- | TRBJ1-1 | - | TRBV6-5 | TGTGCCAGCACCAACGGACGGCTTAGGGGGACTGAAGCTTTCTTT | CASTNGRLRGTEAFF
few | TRBJ1-2 | - | TRBV27 | TGTGCCAGCAGTTCCAATCTACCCGGGACAAACTATGGCTACACCTTC | CASSSNLPGTNYGYTF
- | TRBJ2-2 | - | TRBV18 | TGTGCCAGCTCACCTGGGCGTCCAGGGCTCACCGGGGAGCTGTTTTTT | CASSPGRPGLTGELFF
- | TRBJ1-1 | TRBD1 | TRBV7-9 | TGTGCCAGCAGCATACTACAGGGGAGAAACACTGAAGCTTTCTTT | CASSILQGRNTEAFF
- | TRBJ1-1 | - | TRBV18 | TGTGCCAGCTCAAAGGACAAAACAATTCCAGCTTTCTTT | CASSKDKTIPAFF
- | TRBJ1-2 | TRBD1 | TRBV6-1 | TGTGCCAGCAGTGAATTAGGACAGGGGGCTAACTATGGCTACACCTTC | CASSELGQGANYGYTF
- | TRBJ1-1 | TRBD1 | TRBV19 | TGTGCCAGTAGTCCAGGACAGGAAAGAGGGAACACTGAAGCTTTCTTT | CASSPGQERGNTEAFF
few | TRBJ1-1 | - | TRBV27 | TGTGCCAGCTCCGACAGGTTCACTGAAGCTTTCTTT | CASSDRFTEAFF
- | TRBJ2-7 | - | TRBV5-8 | TGTGCCAGCACCATAAAACCTGGGCAGTCCTACGAGCAGTACTTC | CASTIKPGQSYEQYF
- | TRBJ1-4 | TRBD1 | TRBV5-1 | TGCGCCAGCAGACTCAGACAGGGGGCGAGAGAAAAACTGTTTTTT | CASRLRQGAREKLFF
- | TRBJ1-5 | - | TRBV2 | TGTGCCAGCAGTGAACGGTCCCCACAGTATTATAGCAATCAGCCCCAGCATTTT | CASSERSPQYYSNQPQHF
- | TRBJ1-1 | TRBD1 | TRBV29-1 | TGCAGCGTTGTAGTCACAGGGGGGAACACTGAAGCTTTCTTT | CSVVVTGGNTEAFF
- | TRBJ1-1 | - | TRBV10-2 | TGCGCCAGCAGCGATCGACTGAGTGAAGCTTTCTTT | CASSDRLSEAFF
- | TRBJ1-1 | - | TRBV10-3 | TGTGCCATCAGTGAGTCGGGGGGTACTGAAGCTTTCTTT | CAISESGGTEAFF
- | TRBJ1-2 | TRBD1 | TRBV9 | TGTGCCAGCAGCGCATACTACAGGGGCGAAAACTATGGCTACACCTTC | CASSAYYRGENYGYTF
- | TRBJ1-5 | - | TRBV7-2 | TGTGCCAGCAGCTCTGCCAGGGTTGGTCAGCCCCAGCATTTT | CASSSARVGQPQHF
- | TRBJ2-3 | - | TRBV2 | TGTGCCAGCAGCGACACAGGGTTCGGCACAGATACGCAGTATTTT | CASSDTGFGTDTQYF
few | TRBJ2-7 | TRBD1 | TRBV30 | TGTGCCTGGGGGACAGGGGGAAGGGAGCAGTACTTC | CAWGTGGREQYF
- | TRBJ2-7 | - | TRBV20-1 | TGCAGTGCTAGCTCACTTGGCGAGCAGTACTTC | CSASSLGEQYF
- | TRBJ1-2 | - | TRBV11-3 | TGTGCCAGCAGCTCAGCCGACCAGGGAAGGCCTAACTATGGCTACACCTTC | CASSSADQGRPNYGYTF